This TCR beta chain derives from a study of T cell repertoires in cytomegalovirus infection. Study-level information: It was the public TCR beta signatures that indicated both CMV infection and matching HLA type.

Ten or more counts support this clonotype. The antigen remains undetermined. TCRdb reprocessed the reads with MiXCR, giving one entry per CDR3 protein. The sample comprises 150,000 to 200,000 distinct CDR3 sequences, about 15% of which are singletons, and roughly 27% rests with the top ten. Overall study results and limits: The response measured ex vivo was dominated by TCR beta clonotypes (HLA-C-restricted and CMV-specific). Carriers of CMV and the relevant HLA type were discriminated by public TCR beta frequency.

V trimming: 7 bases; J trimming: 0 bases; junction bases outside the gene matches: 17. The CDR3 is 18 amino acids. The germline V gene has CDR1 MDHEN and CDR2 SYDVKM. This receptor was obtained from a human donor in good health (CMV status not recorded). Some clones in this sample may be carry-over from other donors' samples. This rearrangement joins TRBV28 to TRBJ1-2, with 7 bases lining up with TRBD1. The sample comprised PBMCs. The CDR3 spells CASISGGGLDSSNYGYTF. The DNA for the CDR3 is TGTGCCAGCATCTCAGGGGGGGGACTCGACAGCTCTAACTATGGCTACACCTTC.